The clone carrying this TCR beta chain came up many times. No antigen is known for it. These data originate in a study of T cells after yellow fever vaccination. Whole-study findings and limits: Faster peaking, at day 5 versus 15, marked a secondary response that was weaker. Most primary-vaccination clones reappeared after the booster (about 95% CD4, approximately 88% CD8). Only a small proportion of the clonotypes turned up in both the CD4 and the CD8 compartments, likely arising from convergent recombination.

As TCR cDNA was made by 5'RACE template switching, a universal primer site and UMIs were added. TCRdb re-analysed the 5' RACE reads in MiXCR, keeping a single row per CDR3 protein. Among about 550,000 distinct CDR3 sequences listed, about 19% were seen once. Per the germline V gene, CDR1 is MNHEY and CDR2 is SVGEGT. Trimming removed 2 bases at V and 5 bases at J, with 6 bases between. CDR3 length equals 13 residues. The TCR comes from a young man who received the YFV17D yellow fever vaccine. This sample comprised PBMCs, obtained 15 days after the yellow fever booster vaccination. The chain has TRBV6-2 or TRBV6-3 and TRBJ2-2; D is uncertain. The DNA for the CDR3 is TGTGCCAGCAGTTACGAGGATACCGGGGAGCTGTTTTTT. Translated: CASSYEDTGELFF.